This T cell receptor beta chain was recovered during a study of T cell repertoires in cytomegalovirus infection. Turning to the study itself: Matching HLA type, along with CMV infection, was indicated by public TCR beta signatures.

In germline, CDR1 is MNHNY, CDR2 SVGAGI (reference sequence). V lost 6 bases to trimming and J lost 3 bases, with 12 bases between them. The CDR3 is 13 residues long. This clonotype has ten or more counts. TCRdb processed the reads anew with MiXCR; each CDR3 protein has one entry. Of approximately 500,000 distinct CDR3 sequences listed, approximately 15% are singletons. J is TRBJ2-7 and V is TRBV6-6, with D possibly TRBD2 on 6 matching bases. The TCR originated in a human donor in good health (CMV status not recorded). Some clones in this sample may be carry-over from other donors' samples. Sequencing used CD8+ T cells from PBMCs. The CDR3 region is CASRPGTFYEQYF. In nucleotides, the CDR3 is TGTGCCAGCAGGCCCGGGACTTTCTACGAGCAGTACTTC.